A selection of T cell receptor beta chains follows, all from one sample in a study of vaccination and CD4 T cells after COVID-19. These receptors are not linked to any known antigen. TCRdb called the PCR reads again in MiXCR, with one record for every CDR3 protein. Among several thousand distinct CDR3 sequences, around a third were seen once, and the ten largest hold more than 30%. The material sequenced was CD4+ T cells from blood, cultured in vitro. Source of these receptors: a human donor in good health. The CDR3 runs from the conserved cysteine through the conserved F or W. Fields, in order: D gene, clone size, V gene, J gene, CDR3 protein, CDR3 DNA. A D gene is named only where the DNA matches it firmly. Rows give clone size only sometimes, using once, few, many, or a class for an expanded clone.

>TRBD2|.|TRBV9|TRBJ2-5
CASSVGLGQGGETQYF
TGTGCCAGCAGCGTGGGTTTGGGGCAGGGAGGGGAGACCCAGTACTTC
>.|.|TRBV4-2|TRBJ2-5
CASSLSRGAEGTQYF
TGTGCCAGCAGCCTTTCCCGGGGGGCGGAGGGGACCCAGTACTTC
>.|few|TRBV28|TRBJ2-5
CASSLSGQETQYF
TGTGCCAGCAGTTTATCCGGGCAGGAGACCCAGTACTTC
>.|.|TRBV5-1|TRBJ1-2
CASSLDGGGGYTF
TGCGCCAGCAGCTTGGATGGGGGCGGGGGCTACACCTTC
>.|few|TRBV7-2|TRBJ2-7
CASSLVSIPTYEQYF
TGTGCCAGCAGCTTAGTTTCTATACCCACCTACGAGCAGTACTTC
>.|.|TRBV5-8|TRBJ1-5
CASSSKQPQHF
TGTGCCAGCAGCAGCAAGCAGCCCCAGCATTTT
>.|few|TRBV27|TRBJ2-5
CASKSGSRQETQYF
TGTGCCAGCAAATCAGGTAGCCGGCAAGAGACCCAGTACTTC
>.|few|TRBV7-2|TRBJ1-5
CASSLDTGRVNQPQHF
TGTGCCAGCAGCTTAGATACGGGGAGAGTCAATCAGCCCCAGCATTTT
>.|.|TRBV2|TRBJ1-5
CASSEWLTQPQHF
TGTGCCAGCAGTGAGTGGCTTACTCAGCCCCAGCATTTT
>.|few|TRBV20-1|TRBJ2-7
CSAESSQTYEQYF
TGCAGTGCTGAGAGCAGCCAGACCTACGAGCAGTACTTC
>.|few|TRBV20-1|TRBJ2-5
CSARDGKKETQYF
TGCAGTGCTAGAGATGGGAAGAAGGAGACCCAGTACTTC
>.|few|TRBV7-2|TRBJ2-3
CASSLYSPLTEAGTQYF
TGTGCCAGCAGCTTATACTCTCCTTTAACGGAGGCCGGTACGCAGTATTTT
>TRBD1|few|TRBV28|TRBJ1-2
CASSTTGPNYGYTF
TGTGCCAGCAGTACGACAGGGCCAAATTATGGCTACACCTTC
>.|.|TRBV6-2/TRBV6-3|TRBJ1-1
CASSYSGGGTEAFF
TGTGCCAGCAGTTACTCTGGGGGGGGCACTGAAGCTTTCTTT
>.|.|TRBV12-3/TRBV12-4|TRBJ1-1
CASSLSQLQGGTEAFF
TGTGCCAGCAGTCTAAGCCAACTACAGGGCGGCACTGAAGCTTTCTTT
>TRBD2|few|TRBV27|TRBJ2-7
CASSSPRIVSGRAGHF
TGTGCCAGCAGTTCCCCTCGGATAGTTAGCGGGAGGGCCGGTCACTTC
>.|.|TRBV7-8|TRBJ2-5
CASSLTPLRGVSGAQYF
TGTGCCAGCAGCTTAACCCCCCTGAGGGGAGTCTCAGGGGCCCAGTACTTC
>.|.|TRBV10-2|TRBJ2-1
CASSDSPMGEQFF
TGCGCCAGCAGTGACTCCCCCATGGGGGAGCAGTTCTTC
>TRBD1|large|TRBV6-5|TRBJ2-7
CASSYPGPGQGAYEQYF
TGTGCCAGCAGTTACCCGGGACCGGGACAGGGGGCCTACGAGCAGTACTTC
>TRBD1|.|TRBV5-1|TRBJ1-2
CASSLSGGDGYTF
TGCGCCAGCAGCTTGTCAGGGGGCGATGGCTACACCTTC
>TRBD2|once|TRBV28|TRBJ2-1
CASSFLSGIYNEQFF
TGTGCCAGCAGTTTCCTTAGCGGGATCTACAATGAGCAGTTCTTC
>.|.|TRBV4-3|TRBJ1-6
CASSQVSEASPLRF
TGCGCCAGCAGCCAAGTTTCGGAAGCCTCACCCCTCCGCTTT
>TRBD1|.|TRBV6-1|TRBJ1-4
CASTMDRGVNEKLFF
TGTGCCAGCACCATGGACAGGGGGGTTAATGAAAAACTGTTTTTT
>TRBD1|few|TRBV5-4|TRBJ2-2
CASSPRDRGQVGELFF
TGTGCCAGCAGCCCAAGAGACAGGGGGCAGGTCGGGGAGCTGTTTTTT
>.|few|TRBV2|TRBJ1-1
CASSTGFGTEAFF
TGTGCCAGCAGCACAGGGTTTGGGACTGAAGCTTTCTTT
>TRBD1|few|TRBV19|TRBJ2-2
CASSKPTGWLAGELFF
TGTGCCAGTAGTAAGCCGACAGGGTGGCTAGCCGGGGAGCTGTTTTTT
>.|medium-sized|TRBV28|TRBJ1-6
CASSLYVGAAINSPLHF
TGTGCCAGCAGTTTATACGTAGGAGCGGCTATTAATTCACCCCTCCACTTT
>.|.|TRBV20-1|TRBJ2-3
CSAPEGRTTDTQYF
TGCAGCGCTCCCGAAGGGAGGACCACAGATACGCAGTATTTT
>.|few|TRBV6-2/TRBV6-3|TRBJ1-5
CASSATASTYRNQPQHF
TGTGCCAGCAGTGCGACGGCTTCCACATATCGCAATCAGCCCCAGCATTTT
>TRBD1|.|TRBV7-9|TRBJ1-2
CASSTGQGLFSYGYTF
TGTGCCAGCAGCACGGGACAGGGGTTGTTCTCCTATGGCTACACCTTC
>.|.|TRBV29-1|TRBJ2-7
CSVEDRRSYEQYF
TGCAGCGTTGAAGATAGACGGTCCTACGAGCAGTACTTC
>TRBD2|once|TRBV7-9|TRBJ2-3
CASSFPRLADSTDTQYF
TGTGCCAGCAGCTTTCCCCGACTAGCGGACAGCACAGATACGCAGTATTTT
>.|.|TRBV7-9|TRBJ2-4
CASSPGGPVYF
TGTGCCAGCAGCCCCGGGGGTCCGGTGTACTTC
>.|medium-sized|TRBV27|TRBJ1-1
CASSLSGQGKAFF
TGTGCCAGCAGTTTATCTGGGCAGGGGAAAGCTTTCTTT
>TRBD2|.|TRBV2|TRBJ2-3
CASSTLGLAATDTQYF
TGTGCCAGCAGTACTCTTGGACTAGCGGCCACAGATACGCAGTATTTT
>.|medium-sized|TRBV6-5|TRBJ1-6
CASSYPRGGEDSPLHF
TGTGCCAGCAGTTACCCCCGGGGAGGGGAGGATTCACCCCTCCACTTT
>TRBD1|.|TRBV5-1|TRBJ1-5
CASSREGDSTQPQHF
TGCGCCAGCAGCAGGGAGGGGGACAGCACTCAGCCCCAGCATTTT
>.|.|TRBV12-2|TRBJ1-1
CASRTDRTLNTEAFF
TGTGCAAGTCGCACGGACAGAACCTTGAACACTGAAGCTTTCTTT
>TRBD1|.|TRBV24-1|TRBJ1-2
CATSDRGQGAHYGYTF
TGTGCCACCAGTGATCGAGGACAGGGGGCCCACTATGGCTACACCTTC
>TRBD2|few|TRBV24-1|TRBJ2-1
CATSPSGSYNEQFF
TGTGCCACCAGTCCTAGCGGATCCTACAATGAGCAGTTCTTC